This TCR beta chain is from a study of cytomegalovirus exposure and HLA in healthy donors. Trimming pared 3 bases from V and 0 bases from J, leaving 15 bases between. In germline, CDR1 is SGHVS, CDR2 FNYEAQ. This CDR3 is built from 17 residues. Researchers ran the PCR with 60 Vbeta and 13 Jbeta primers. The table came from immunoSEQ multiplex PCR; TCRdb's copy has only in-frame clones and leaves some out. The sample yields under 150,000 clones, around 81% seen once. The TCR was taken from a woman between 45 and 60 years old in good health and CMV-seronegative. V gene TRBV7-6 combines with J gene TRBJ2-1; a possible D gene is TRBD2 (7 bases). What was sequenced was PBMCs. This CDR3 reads CASSFGGASNSYNEQFF. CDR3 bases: TGTGCCAGCAGCTTTGGGGGGGCGTCAAACTCCTACAATGAGCAGTTCTTC.